What follows describes a single T cell receptor (beta chain). Its antigen remains unknown. The data were obtained in a study of post-analysis software for immune sequencing data. Looking at the study overall: The courses of disease that were included comprised relapsing-remitting, secondary progressive and progressive-relapsing multiple sclerosis.

Sequencing libraries made from TCR beta cDNA carried unique molecular identifiers. T cells, roughly 0.95 to 10 million of them, yielded hundreds of thousands of cDNA molecules. In TCRdb, the PCR reads were re-called with MiXCR into one record per CDR3 protein. The sample holds roughly 700,000 distinct CDR3 sequences, roughly 30% seen once. Study-wide results and limits: TRBV5-6, TRBV5-1 and TRBV20-1 belonged to a set of roughly 5 TRBV segments that were more frequent in patients than controls. The study found significantly lower normalized Chao1 diversity in multiple sclerosis patients than in controls.

Between the trimmed V and J ends, which lost 10 bases and 2 bases, there was a span of 9 bases. Germline CDR1 reads SEHNR; CDR2 reads FQNEAQ (reference sequence). CDR3 size: 13 residues. Sequencing was performed on blood. This rearrangement joins TRBV7-9 to TRBJ2-6; no clear D. The TCR originated in a girl under 18 with multiple sclerosis. The CDR3 protein is CATKAPGANVLTF. The CDR3 DNA is TGTGCCACCAAGGCTCCTGGGGCCAACGTCCTGACTTTC.